Following are 4 T cell receptor beta chains from one sample sequenced in a study of T cell responses to AZD1222 COVID-19 vaccine. The data were produced by immunoSEQ multiplex PCR, yet TCRdb's version contains in-frame clones alone and is incomplete. The table has about 120,000 clones, over 75% seen once. Here the sequenced sample was peripheral blood, taken on day 0 of AZD1222 vaccination. The receptors shown here come from an adult in good health.

J is TRBJ2-7 and V is TRBV11-1, with 7 bases aligning to TRBD1. CDR1 SGHAT and CDR2 FQDESV come from the germline V gene (reference sequence). The CDR3 extends over 14 amino acids. The J segment lost 3 bases and the V segment lost 1 base, leaving 3 bases of the junction unmatched. The CDR3 coding sequence is TGTGCCAGCAGCTTAGGACAGGGAGTCTACGAGCAGTACTTC. Amino acids: CASSLGQGVYEQYF.

The J gene is TRBJ1-1, the V gene TRBV19; D is unresolved. The CDR3 sequence is 13 residues long. Germline-derived CDR1 and CDR2 are LNHDA and SQIVND (reference sequence). Trimming removed 2 bases at V and 1 base at J, with 5 bases between. The CDR3 protein is CASSINGNTEAFF. In DNA, the CDR3 is TGTGCCAGTAGTATAAACGGGAACACTGAAGCTTTCTTT.

The table lists this clone with a count of one. The chain employs TRBV7-8 and TRBJ2-7, with a weak D call TRBD2 (5 bases). V was shortened by 5 bases and J by 7 bases, with 9 bases between the two germline ends. The CDR3 contains 11 residues. CDR1 is SGHVS, CDR2 FQNEAQ, per germline. The CDR3 DNA is TGTGCCAGCAGCGGCGGGTGGGAGCAGTACTTC. It encodes CASSGGWEQYF.

This chain joins TRBV5-1 and TRBJ2-3, with a tentative D call TRBD1 (6 bases). The CDR3 has 14 residues. V lost 4 bases, J lost 2 bases, and 11 bases lay in between. Germline assignment: CDR1 SGHRS and CDR2 YFSETQ. The CDR3 DNA reads as TGCGCCAGCAGCCCGACAGGTTTCACAGATACGCAGTATTTT. This sequence encodes CASSPTGFTDTQYF. The complete variable domain, with remaining parts taken from reference TRBV5-1 and TRBJ2-3, reads KAGVTQTPRYLIKTRGQQVTLSCSPISGHRSVSWYQQTPGQGLQFLFEYFSETQRNKGNFPGRFSGRQFSNSRSEMNVSTLELGDSALYLCASSPTGFTDTQYFGPGTRLTVL.